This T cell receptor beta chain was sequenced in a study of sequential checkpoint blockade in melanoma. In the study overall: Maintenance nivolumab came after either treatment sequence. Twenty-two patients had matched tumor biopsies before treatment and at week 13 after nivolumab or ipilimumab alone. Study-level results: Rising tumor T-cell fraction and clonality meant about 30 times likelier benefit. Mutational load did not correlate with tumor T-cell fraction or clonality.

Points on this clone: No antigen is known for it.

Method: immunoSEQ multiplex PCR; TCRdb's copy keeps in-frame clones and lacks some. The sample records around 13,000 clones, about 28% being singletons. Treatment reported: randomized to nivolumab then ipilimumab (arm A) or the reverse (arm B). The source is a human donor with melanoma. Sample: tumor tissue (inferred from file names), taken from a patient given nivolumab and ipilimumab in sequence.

In DNA form, the CDR3 reads TGTGCCAGCAGCTTCGACCCCAACACCGGGGAGCTGTTTTTT. Encoded protein: CASSFDPNTGELFF. J is TRBJ2-2 and V is TRBV11-3, with unresolved D. This CDR3 has 14 residues. Per germline, CDR1 SGHNT and CDR2 YENEEA. V was cut by 3 bases and J by 2 bases, with 7 bases left in between. Drawing the rest from reference TRBV11-3 and TRBJ2-2, the complete variable domain is EAGVVQSPRYKIIEKKQPVAFWCNPISGHNTLYWYLQNLGQGPELLIRYENEEAVDDSQLPKDRFSAERLKGVDSTLKIQPAELGDSAVYLCASSFDPNTGELFFGEGSRLTVL.